This TCR beta chain was observed in a study of response to subunit inactivated influenza vaccine. This clonotype was observed at least ten times. Its antigen is undetermined. This CDR3 contains 15 residues. CDR1 is MNHEY, CDR2 SMNVEV, per germline (reference sequence). Deletions cut 2 bases from V and 4 bases from J, with 12 bases between. Study observations and caveats: A suggestion made by the authors is that each seasonal influenza vaccination recruits few new T cells.

TCRdb recomputed calls from the RT-PCR reads with MiXCR, one row per CDR3 protein. Of 450,000 to 600,000 distinct CDR3 sequences in the sample, 7.2% were seen once. The chain links TRBV27 to TRBJ2-1, with D maybe TRBD1 (5 bases). The specimen was PBMCs from blood, collected roughly 24 months after vaccination. The source is a man between 50 and 69 years old who received an inactivated influenza vaccine. The CDR3 DNA reads TGTGCCAGCAGTTTAATAACAGGCGGTTACAATGAGCAGTTCTTC. This encodes CASSLITGGYNEQFF.